The clone carrying this TCR beta chain was recorded many times. There were no patients who had received any treatment before thyroid surgery. This entry belongs to a study of metastatic and nonmetastatic thyroid tumors. V gave up 3 bases and J gave up 0 bases, with 8 bases separating them. The CDR3 has 15 amino acids. Germline values: CDR1 KGHSH, CDR2 LQKENI. Through MiXCR, TCRdb re-clonotyped the PCR reads. Altogether under 100,000 clones are present, 8% to 9.5% being singletons, with the ten largest covering roughly 10%. The sample comprised blood. The chain links TRBV18 to TRBJ1-4, with D possibly matching TRBD1 (5 bases). This TCR was recovered from a female donor with papillary thyroid cancer or a benign thyroid nodule (not recorded which). Some clones in this sample may be carry-over from other donors' samples. CDR3 sequence reads: CASSPRGATNEKLFF. Written as DNA, the CDR3 is TGTGCCAGCTCACCGCGGGGCGCAACTAATGAAAAACTGTTTTTT.